One and the same sample provided the 27 T cell receptor beta chains below, sequenced in a study of shared clonotypes between healthy human individuals. The table came from immunoSEQ multiplex PCR; TCRdb's copy has only in-frame clones and leaves some out. Here the sample spans approximately 980,000 clones, over 60% being singletons. Sequenced sample: memory CD4+ T cells sorted from blood. Subset in this sample: CD45RA-negative fraction. These receptors came from a man aged 18 to 29 in good health.

V and J are TRBV6-6 and TRBJ2-7; no firm D call. Per the germline V gene, CDR1 is MNHNY and CDR2 is SVGAGI (reference sequence). The CDR3 covers 8 residues. The CDR3 DNA follows: TGTCCCCTCTACGAGCAGTACTTC. Translating gives CPLYEQYF.

This clone has a single count. The chain uses TRBV30 and TRBJ1-6; 8 bases match TRBD1. V lost 8 bases to trimming and J lost 6 bases; unmatched junction nucleotides: 6. In germline, CDR1 is GTSNPN, CDR2 SVGIG (reference sequence). CDR3 length equals 13 residues. Written as DNA, the CDR3 is TGTGCCGGACAGGGCAATATTAATTCACCCCTCCACTTT. This translates into CAGQGNINSPLHF. Variable domain in full (rest from reference TRBV30 and TRBJ1-6): SQTIHQWPATLVQPVGSPLSLECTVEGTSNPNLYWYRQAAGRGLQLLFYSVGIGQISSEVPQNLSASRPQDRQFILSSKKLLLSDSGFYLCAGQGNINSPLHFGNGTRLTVT.

The rearrangement uses TRBV25-1 and TRBJ1-2, with D perhaps TRBD1 (5 bases). V was pared by 6 bases and J by 6 bases, with 14 bases between. The CDR3 is made up of 13 amino acids. CDR1 and CDR2 from the germline V gene are MGHDK and SYGVNS. DNA for the CDR3: TGTGCCAGCAGGGGGGGACGGATGCATGGCTACACCTTC. Its protein product is CASRGGRMHGYTF.

This rearrangement joins TRBV5-6 to TRBJ2-3; D is uncertain. This CDR3 is built from 15 residues. V lost 0 bases and J 1 base, leaving 9 bases between the germline ends. Germline V gene sequence: CDR1 SGHDT, CDR2 YYEEEE. CDR3 DNA sequence: TGTGCCAGCAGCTTGGAGGGCCGACGCACAGATACGCAGTATTTT. It translates to CASSLEGRRTDTQYF.

This clone was recorded a few times. This sequence joins TRBV10-1 and TRBJ2-1, with D unclear. CDR3 length: 13 amino acids. With 2 bases removed from V and 3 bases from J, the gap between germline ends came to 5 bases. Germline V gives CDR1 WNHNN, CDR2 SYGVQD (reference sequence). CDR3 amino acids: CASSEAGYNEQFF. CDR3 in DNA: TGCGCCAGCAGTGAGGCCGGCTACAATGAGCAGTTCTTC.

The chain employs TRBV18 and TRBJ2-2; D is ambiguous. Germline loops: CDR1 KGHSH, CDR2 LQKENI. The CDR3 has 14 amino acids. V was pared by 0 bases and J by 4 bases, with 6 bases between. The CDR3 sequence is CASSPPDFTGELFF. CDR3 coding DNA: TGTGCCAGCTCACCACCAGACTTCACCGGGGAGCTGTTTTTT.

In its sample, this clone was seen once. V usage is TRBV5-4 and J usage is TRBJ2-5, with 8 nucleotides matching TRBD2. This CDR3 contains 14 residues. The germline CDR1 and CDR2 sequences are SGHNT and YYREEE (reference sequence). The J segment lost 4 bases and the V segment lost 4 bases, leaving 6 bases of the junction unmatched. This CDR3 is CASSIGGAAETQYF. CDR3 in DNA: TGTGCCAGCAGCATCGGGGGGGCCGCAGAGACCCAGTACTTC.

The chain employs TRBV27 and TRBJ1-1; no reliable D call. V lost 5 bases to trimming and J lost 0 bases, with 10 bases between them. This CDR3 region has 14 residues. CDR1 MNHEY and CDR2 SMNVEV come from the germline V gene (reference sequence). The CDR3 DNA follows: TGTGCCAGCAGTCCGACCGGAATGAACACTGAAGCTTTCTTT. Translating gives CASSPTGMNTEAFF.

V and J are TRBV6-6 and TRBJ2-3, with a possible D match to TRBD1 (6 bases). This CDR3 has 15 residues. V lost 6 bases, J lost 2 bases, and 15 bases lay in between. Germline-derived CDR1 and CDR2 are MNHNY and SVGAGI (reference sequence). The CDR3 here is CASSPQGGSTDTQYF. The CDR3 DNA follows: TGTGCCAGCAGCCCCCAAGGGGGTTCCACAGATACGCAGTATTTT.

J is TRBJ2-6 and V is TRBV18, with 9 bases matching TRBD1. This CDR3 is 16 amino acids long. With 5 bases clipped from V and 4 bases from J, the junction kept 6 bases outside the gene matches. Germline V CDR1 and CDR2: KGHSH, LQKENI. This CDR3 reads CASSTQGATGANVLTF. DNA of the CDR3: TGTGCCAGCTCAACACAGGGGGCGACGGGGGCCAACGTCCTGACTTTC. The full variable domain, rest sourced from reference TRBV18 and TRBJ2-6, is NAGVMQNPRHLVRRRGQEARLRCSPMKGHSHVYWYRQLPEEGLKFMVYLQKENIIDESGMPKERFSAEFPKEGPSILRIQQVVRGDSAAYFCASSTQGATGANVLTFGAGSRLTVL.

In this sample, this clone turned up a few times. Written as DNA, the CDR3 is TGTGCCTGGAGTGGGGGGAGTGGGGATCAGCCCCAGCATTTT. This codes for CAWSGGSGDQPQHF. This chain uses TRBV30 with TRBJ1-5, with D possibly being TRBD1 (5 bases). The V and J ends lost 1 base and 5 bases respectively, with 12 bases between them. Germline values: CDR1 GTSNPN, CDR2 SVGIG (reference sequence). The CDR3 has 14 amino acids.

For this clone: At the DNA level, this CDR3 is encoded by other sequences in the same sample as well. The chain recombines TRBV5-1 with TRBJ2-5; 9 bases are a match to TRBD2. V lost 4 bases, J lost 2 bases, and 3 bases stayed unmatched. This CDR3 spans 14 amino acids. Germline lookup yields CDR1 SGHRS and CDR2 YFSETQ. The CDR3 here is CASSLTSGQETQYF. The CDR3 nucleotides are TGCGCCAGCAGCCTGACTAGCGGACAAGAGACCCAGTACTTC.

The rearrangement uses TRBV7-6 and TRBJ2-3; 8 bases line up with TRBD1. This CDR3 is 16 amino acids long. Germline CDR1 SGHVS, CDR2 FNYEAQ. V lost 5 bases and J lost 7; bases outside the gene matches: 14. This chain's CDR3 is CASSATRTGINHTQYF. The CDR3 DNA follows: TGTGCCAGCAGCGCTACCAGGACAGGGATAAATCATACGCAGTATTTT.

The genes are TRBV30 and TRBJ2-2; TRBD2 matches 9 bases. Looked up from germline, CDR1 is GTSNPN and CDR2 is SVGIG (reference sequence). The CDR3 has 14 amino acids. The V and J ends lost 6 bases and 1 base, in that order; junction bases with no gene match: 3. CDR3 DNA: TGTGCCTGCAGCGGGGGGCAGAACACCGGGGAGCTGTTTTTT. Amino acid sequence: CACSGGQNTGELFF.

With respect to this clone: This sample includes further DNA sequences coding for the same CDR3. This chain joins TRBV5-1 and TRBJ2-7; D may be TRBD1 (6 bases). Per germline, CDR1 SGHRS and CDR2 YFSETQ. The CDR3 has 14 residues. V was cut by 2 bases and J by 3 bases, with 12 bases left in between. The CDR3 reads CASSLGQGIYEQYF. The CDR3 DNA reads as TGCGCCAGCAGCTTAGGGCAGGGGATCTACGAGCAGTACTTC. Full variable domain (remainder filled in from reference TRBV5-1 and TRBJ2-7): KAGVTQTPRYLIKTRGQQVTLSCSPISGHRSVSWYQQTPGQGLQFLFEYFSETQRNKGNFPGRFSGRQFSNSRSEMNVSTLELGDSALYLCASSLGQGIYEQYFGPGTRLTVT.

V and J are TRBV5-6 and TRBJ2-5; the match to TRBD2 covers 11 bases. This CDR3 is 15 amino acids long. V lost 1 base and J lost 3; bases outside the gene matches: 2. Per germline, CDR1 SGHDT and CDR2 YYEEEE. CDR3 DNA sequence: TGTGCCAGCAGCTTGCCGGGACTAGCGGAAGAGACCCAGTACTTC. It yields the protein CASSLPGLAEETQYF. The whole variable domain, remainder taken from reference TRBV5-6 and TRBJ2-5, is DAGVTQSPTHLIKTRGQQVTLRCSPKSGHDTVSWYQQALGQGPQFIFQYYEEEERQRGNFPDRFSGHQFPNYSSELNVNALLLGDSALYLCASSLPGLAEETQYFGPGTRLLVL.

The rearrangement joins TRBV7-8 to TRBJ2-7, with D maybe TRBD2 (6 bases). The V gene's germline CDR1 is SGHVS and CDR2 FQNEAQ. The V and J ends lost 2 bases and 4 bases respectively, with 15 bases between them. The CDR3 covers 15 residues. Here the CDR3 reads CASSLWLAVGYEQYF. The CDR3 DNA reads as TGTGCCAGCAGCTTATGGTTAGCGGTGGGATACGAGCAGTACTTC.

The chain employs TRBV7-9 and TRBJ2-7; perhaps TRBD2 as D (7 bases). The CDR3 loop spans 17 amino acids. Germline V CDR1 and CDR2: SEHNR, FQNEAQ (reference sequence). V dropped 1 base and J dropped 7 bases, with 23 bases sitting between them. The CDR3 sequence: CASSLGPNRVLAGEQYF. CDR3 sequence (DNA): TGTGCCAGCAGCTTAGGCCCCAACAGGGTCTTAGCGGGTGAGCAGTACTTC.

The rearrangement links TRBV9 to TRBJ1-5; 7 positions agree with TRBD1. Germline CDR1 and CDR2: SGDLS and YYNGEE. CDR3 length equals 14 residues. The V and J ends lost 4 bases and 2 bases, in that order; junction bases with no gene match: 3. In DNA form, the CDR3 reads TGTGCCAGCAGCACCGACAGGGGCAATCAGCCCCAGCATTTT. Translated, it gives CASSTDRGNQPQHF. Full variable domain (rest looked up from reference TRBV9 and TRBJ1-5): DSGVTQTPKHLITATGQRVTLRCSPRSGDLSVYWYQQSLDQGLQFLIQYYNGEERAKGNILERFSAQQFPDLHSELNLSSLELGDSALYFCASSTDRGNQPQHFGDGTRLSIL.

This clone has only one observation. The chain recombines TRBV11-2 with TRBJ2-2; TRBD2 aligns across 11 bases. This CDR3 spans 18 amino acids. The ends lost 0 bases at V and 4 bases at J; junction bases unmatched: 7. CDR1 and CDR2 from the germline V gene are SGHAT and FQNNGV. As DNA, the CDR3 is TGTGCCAGCAGCTTAGACGTATTTCTAGCGGGGGGCACCGGGGAGCTGTTTTTT. Amino acids: CASSLDVFLAGGTGELFF.

The chain carries TRBV29-1 and TRBJ2-1; no definite D call. The CDR3 runs 10 residues. V lost 4 bases to trimming and J lost 15 bases, with 13 bases between them. Germline V gives CDR1 SQVTM, CDR2 ANQGSEA. This chain's CDR3 is CSVGLPSPFF. The CDR3 DNA is TGCAGCGTTGGTCTTCCCTCCCCGTTCTTC.

This clone turned up a few times. The rearrangement links TRBV27 to TRBJ1-2; 8 nucleotides line up with TRBD1. CDR1 MNHEY and CDR2 SMNVEV come from the germline V gene (reference sequence). The CDR3 loop spans 13 amino acids. V was clipped by 5 bases and J by 4 bases; unmatched bases: 3. This chain's CDR3 is CASSPGTGYGYTF. CDR3 sequence (DNA): TGTGCCAGCAGTCCCGGGACAGGCTATGGCTACACCTTC.

This clone occurred many times. The gene calls are TRBV5-6 and TRBJ1-4, with a weak D call TRBD1 (6 bases). V lost 1 base and J lost 7, with 23 bases in between. The V gene's germline CDR1 is SGHDT and CDR2 YYEEEE. This CDR3 comprises 18 residues. The CDR3 DNA sequence: TGTGCCAGCAGCTTGATGTCGATGTCTGGCACAGGGCGTGAAAAACTGTTTTTT. This gives the protein CASSLMSMSGTGREKLFF.

The V call is TRBV6-5, the J call TRBJ2-3; D gene uncertain. The V and J ends lost 6 bases and 3 bases respectively, with 13 bases between them. The CDR3 contains 14 residues. The germline gives CDR1 MNHEY, CDR2 SVGAGI. The CDR3 nucleotides read TGTGCCAGCAGGGGCCGCCCGAGTACAGATACGCAGTATTTT. It codes for CASRGRPSTDTQYF.

The chain is built from TRBV6-6 and TRBJ2-5; D uncertain. This CDR3 contains 13 residues. V lost 8 bases and J 4 bases, leaving 14 bases between the germline ends. Germline V gives CDR1 MNHNY, CDR2 SVGAGI (reference sequence). In nucleotides, the CDR3 is TGTGCCAGCTCAAATCTGGCCGGAGAGACCCAGTACTTC. This sequence encodes CASSNLAGETQYF.

This clone was seen more than once but under ten times. The chain employs TRBV19 and TRBJ2-3; tentative D call: TRBD1 (6 bases). V dropped 8 bases and J dropped 3 bases, with 18 bases sitting between them. The CDR3 covers 15 residues. The germline gives CDR1 LNHDA, CDR2 SQIVND (reference sequence). The CDR3 sequence is CASSPLDSTTDTQYF. The CDR3 nucleotides read TGTGCCAGTTCCCCCCTGGACAGTACGACAGATACGCAGTATTTT.

The chain employs TRBV6-5 and TRBJ1-1; D remains ambiguous. This CDR3 is 15 amino acids long. Looked up from germline, CDR1 is MNHEY and CDR2 is SVGAGI. The V end was cut by 5 bases, the J end by 0 bases, with 13 bases between. CDR3 in DNA: TGTGCCAGCAGTCCCCCGGCGGGCTTGAACACTGAAGCTTTCTTT. It specifies CASSPPAGLNTEAFF.